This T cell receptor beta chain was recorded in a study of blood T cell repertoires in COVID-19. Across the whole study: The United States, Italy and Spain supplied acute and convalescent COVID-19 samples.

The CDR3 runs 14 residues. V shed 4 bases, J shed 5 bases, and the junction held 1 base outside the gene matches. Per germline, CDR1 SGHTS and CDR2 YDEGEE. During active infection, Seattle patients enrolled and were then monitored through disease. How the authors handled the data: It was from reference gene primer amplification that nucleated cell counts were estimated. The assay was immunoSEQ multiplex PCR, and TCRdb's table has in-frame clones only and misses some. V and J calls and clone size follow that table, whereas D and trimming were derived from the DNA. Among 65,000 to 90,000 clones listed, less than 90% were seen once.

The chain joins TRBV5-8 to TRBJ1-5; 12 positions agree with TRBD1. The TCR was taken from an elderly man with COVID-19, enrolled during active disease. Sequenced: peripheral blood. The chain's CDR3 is CASSRDRGHQPQHF. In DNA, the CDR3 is TGTGCCAGCAGCCGGGACAGGGGGCATCAGCCCCAGCATTTT.